This T cell receptor beta chain was profiled in a study of T-cell reconstitution after alpha-beta-depleted transplantation in children. Broader study findings: As was reported, about two months after transplant, alpha-beta T cells came from several hundred expanded graft clones. From newly produced T cells came most of the T-cell counts and diversity one year after transplant.

As to this clonotype: The antigen remains undetermined.

This sample's TCRbeta library carried unique molecular identifier barcodes. TCRdb reanalysed the PCR reads using MiXCR and keeps one entry per CDR3 protein. The table records around 450,000 distinct CDR3 sequences, around two fifths of them present only once. Germline V lookup: CDR1 ENHRY, CDR2 SYGVKD. Trimming stripped 6 bases from V and 3 bases from J, with 14 bases between. The CDR3 is 15 amino acids. This sequence was found in a girl aged 2-10 years with aplastic anemia, due to receive a stem cell transplant. This sequence joins TRBV10-3 and TRBJ1-4, with D perhaps matching TRBD1 (5 bases). Sequenced material: PBMCs, taken before TCRalphabeta/CD19-depleted stem cell transplant. CDR3 sequence (DNA): TGTGCCATCAGCCCCACCAGGGAGGCTAATGAAAAACTGTTTTTT. Translated: CAISPTREANEKLFF.